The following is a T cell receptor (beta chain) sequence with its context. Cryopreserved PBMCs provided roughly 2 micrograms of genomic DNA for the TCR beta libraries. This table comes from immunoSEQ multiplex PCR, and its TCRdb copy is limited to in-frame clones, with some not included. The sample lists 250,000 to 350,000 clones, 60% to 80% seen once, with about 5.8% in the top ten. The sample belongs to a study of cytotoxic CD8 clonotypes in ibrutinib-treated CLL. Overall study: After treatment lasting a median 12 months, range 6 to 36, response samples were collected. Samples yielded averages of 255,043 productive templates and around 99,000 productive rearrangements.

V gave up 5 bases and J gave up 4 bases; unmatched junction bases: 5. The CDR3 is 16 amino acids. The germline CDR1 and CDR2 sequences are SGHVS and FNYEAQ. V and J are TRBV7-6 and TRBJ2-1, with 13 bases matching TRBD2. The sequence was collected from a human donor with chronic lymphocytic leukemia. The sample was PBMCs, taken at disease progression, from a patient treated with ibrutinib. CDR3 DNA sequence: TGTGCCAGCAGCATAGGGACTAGCGGGGTATACAATGAGCAGTTCTTC. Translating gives CASSIGTSGVYNEQFF.